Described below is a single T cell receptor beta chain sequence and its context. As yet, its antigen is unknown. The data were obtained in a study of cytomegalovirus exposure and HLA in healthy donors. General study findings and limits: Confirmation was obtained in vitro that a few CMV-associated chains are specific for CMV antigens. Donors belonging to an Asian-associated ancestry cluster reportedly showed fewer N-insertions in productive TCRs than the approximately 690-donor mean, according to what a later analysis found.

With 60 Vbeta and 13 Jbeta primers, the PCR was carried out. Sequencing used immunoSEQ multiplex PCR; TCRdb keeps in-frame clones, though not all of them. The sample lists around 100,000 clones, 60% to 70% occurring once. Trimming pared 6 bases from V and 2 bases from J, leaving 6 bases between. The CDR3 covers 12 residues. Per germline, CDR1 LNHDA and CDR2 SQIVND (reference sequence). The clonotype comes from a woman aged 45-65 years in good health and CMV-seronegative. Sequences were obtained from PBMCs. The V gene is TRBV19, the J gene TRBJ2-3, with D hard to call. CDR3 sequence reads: CASSQLTDTQYF. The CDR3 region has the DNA TGTGCCAGTAGCCAACTCACAGATACGCAGTATTTT.